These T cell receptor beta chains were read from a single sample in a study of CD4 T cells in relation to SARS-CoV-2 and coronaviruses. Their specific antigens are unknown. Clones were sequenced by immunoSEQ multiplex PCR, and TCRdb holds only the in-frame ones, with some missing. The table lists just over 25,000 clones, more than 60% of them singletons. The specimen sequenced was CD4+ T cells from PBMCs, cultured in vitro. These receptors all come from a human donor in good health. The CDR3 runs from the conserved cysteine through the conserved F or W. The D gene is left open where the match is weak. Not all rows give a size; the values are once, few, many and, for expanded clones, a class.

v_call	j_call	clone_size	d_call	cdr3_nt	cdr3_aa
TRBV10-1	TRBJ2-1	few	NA	TGCGCCAGCGCTGAATCCCGCTACAATGAGCAGTTCTTC	CASAESRYNEQFF
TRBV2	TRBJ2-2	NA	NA	TGTGCCAGCAGCCCCCTAGCGAACACCGGGGAGCTGTTTTTT	CASSPLANTGELFF
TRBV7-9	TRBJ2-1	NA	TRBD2	TGTGCCAGCAGCTCGCGCCCCCTAGCGGGGGGAGAGCAGTTCTTC	CASSSRPLAGGEQFF
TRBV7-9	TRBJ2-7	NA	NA	TGTGCCAGCAGCTTAGTGGCAGGGTACGAGCAGTACTTC	CASSLVAGYEQYF
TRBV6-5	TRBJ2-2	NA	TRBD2	TGTGCCAGCACTTGGACTAGCGGCAACACCGGGGAGCTGTTTTTT	CASTWTSGNTGELFF
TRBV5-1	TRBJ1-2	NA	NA	TGCGCCAGCAGCTTAGGGGCAGGAATGGGTGAGAGTGGCTACACCTTC	CASSLGAGMGESGYTF
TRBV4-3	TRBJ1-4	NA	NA	TGCGCCAGCAGCCAAGGGATCCACGATACTAATGAAAAACTGTTTTTT	CASSQGIHDTNEKLFF
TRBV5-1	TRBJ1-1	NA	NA	TGCGCCAGCAGCCGTTCGGGGGACACTGAAGCTTTCTTT	CASSRSGDTEAFF
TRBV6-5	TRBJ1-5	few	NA	TGTGCCAGCAGCCACGTACCCAATCAGCCCCAGCATTTT	CASSHVPNQPQHF
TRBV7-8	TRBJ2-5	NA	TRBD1	TGTGCCAGCAGCTCGACAGGGGGTAAAGAGACCCAGTACTTC	CASSSTGGKETQYF